Detailed here is one T cell receptor (beta chain). The target antigen is unknown. This entry is derived from a study of early T cells in non-severe SARS-CoV-2 infection. Study-level information: From unsorted whole blood, bulk RNA was sequenced, and the chains remained unpaired. Study results and limitations: CD4 and private specificities were missed by VDJdb matching, which favored anti-spike CD8 responses.

Tagging with unique molecular identifiers was applied to individual cDNA molecules. TCRdb analysed the 5' RACE reads with MiXCR anew, one entry per CDR3 protein. This table has about 98,000 distinct CDR3 sequences, approximately 15% appearing once. Germline V gene lookup returns CDR1 SQVTM and CDR2 ANQGSEA. The CDR3 runs 14 residues. V was shortened by 2 bases and J by 0 bases, with 8 bases between the two germline ends. The clonotype originates from an adult who was a healthcare worker with PCR-confirmed SARS-CoV-2 infection or an uninfected control (not recorded which). The rearrangement uses TRBV29-1 and TRBJ2-1; D tentatively reads TRBD1 or TRBD2 (5 bases each). The sample comprised whole blood. Here the CDR3 reads CSVELGTSYNEQFF. DNA of the CDR3: TGCAGCGTTGAACTAGGGACCTCCTACAATGAGCAGTTCTTC.